This is a list of T cell receptor beta chains from one sample in a study of blood T cell repertoires in COVID-19. Repertoires were generated with immunoSEQ multiplex PCR, while TCRdb's copy carries only in-frame clones and drops some. The sample includes around 200,000 clones, about 84% of them seen just once. Sequenced: PBMCs or T cells enriched from blood (not recorded which). These receptor sequences come from a man between 40 and 49 years old with acute COVID-19. Each CDR3 is given with its conserved first and last residue. The D gene is left open where the match is weak. Clone size, where shown, is once, few, many, or a class for clones that have expanded.

.	.	TRBV3-1/TRBV3-2	TRBJ2-2	TGTGCCAGCAGCCAAGAAGTGGGTGGCTCAAGAGGCGTGCGAGGGGAGCTGTTTTTT	CASSQEVGGSRGVRGELFF
.	.	TRBV5-1	TRBJ1-1	TGCGCCAGCAGCTTAGGGGTGAACACTGAAGCTTTCTTT	CASSLGVNTEAFF
few	.	TRBV4-2	TRBJ1-5	TGTGCCAGCAGCCAAGCCTCGGGGGGGGTCAATCAGCCCCAGCATTTT	CASSQASGGVNQPQHF
once	.	TRBV9	TRBJ2-3	TGTGCCAGCAGCGCTCAAAGCGATCCCGGCACAGATACGCAGTATTTT	CASSAQSDPGTDTQYF
.	.	TRBV10-3	TRBJ1-5	TGTGCCATCAGTGAGTCTACCCAGGGGAGTCAGCCCCAGCATTTT	CAISESTQGSQPQHF
.	.	TRBV28	TRBJ1-1	TGTGCCAGCAGTTTCCCAGGGGAATTAGGCACTGAAGCTTTCTTT	CASSFPGELGTEAFF
few	.	TRBV25-1	TRBJ1-4	TGTGCCAGCAGTGAAACTCTTTCCGAAAAACTGTTTTTT	CASSETLSEKLFF
.	TRBD1	TRBV7-9	TRBJ1-2	TGTGCCAGCAGCAAAACTGACAGGGGCTATGGCTACACCTTC	CASSKTDRGYGYTF
once	.	TRBV6-5	TRBJ1-5	TGTGCCAGCAGTTACTCGGGGGACTCCAATCAGCCCCAGCATTTT	CASSYSGDSNQPQHF
.	TRBD2	TRBV19	TRBJ2-2	TGTGCCAGTAGTCCGCAGGGACGGCCGGGACTAGCGGACAACACCGGGGAGCTGTTTTTT	CASSPQGRPGLADNTGELFF
.	.	TRBV30	TRBJ2-2	TGTGCCTGGCGAATGGGACTCTGGAACACCGGGGAGCTGTTTTTT	CAWRMGLWNTGELFF